Below, 21 T cell receptor beta chains from the same sample are listed, as sequenced in a study of tumor-infiltrating lymphocytes in localized non-small cell lung cancer. The method was immunoSEQ multiplex PCR; TCRdb's version includes in-frame clones alone and lacks a portion of them. The sample comprises about 16,000 clones, about 45% of which are singletons, and 16% rests with the top ten. The source material was lung tumor tissue. The receptors come from a human donor with non-small cell lung cancer.

This CDR3 reads CASSTGTSGGQETQYF. The CDR3 DNA reads TGCGCCAGCAGCACTGGGACTAGCGGGGGACAAGAGACCCAGTACTTC. The J gene is TRBJ2-5, the V gene TRBV5-1; TRBD2 matches 14 bases. V was clipped by 4 bases and J by 2 bases; unmatched bases: 4. Germline values: CDR1 SGHRS, CDR2 YFSETQ. The CDR3 has 16 residues.

The table lists this clone with a few counts. The chain recombines TRBV11-2 with TRBJ1-5; D is undetermined. V was shortened by 1 base and J by 3 bases, with 10 bases between the two germline ends. This CDR3 has 15 residues. Germline lookup yields CDR1 SGHAT and CDR2 FQNNGV. The DNA of the CDR3 is TGTGCCAGCAGCTTAGCGAACAGCCTCAATCAGCCCCAGCATTTT. Translated, it gives CASSLANSLNQPQHF.

This chain uses TRBV5-1 with TRBJ1-1, with D tentatively TRBD1 (6 bases). There are 13 residues in the CDR3. Germline CDR1 is SGHRS and CDR2 is YFSETQ. V was pared by 0 bases and J by 6 bases, with 9 bases between. CDR3 DNA: TGCGCCAGCAGCTTGGCAGGGGTCCCTGAAGCTTTCTTT. This translates into CASSLAGVPEAFF.

V is TRBV7-3 and J is TRBJ1-2; D is perhaps TRBD1 (5 bases). Trimming took 5 bases from V and 3 from J, leaving 10 bases between them. There are 13 residues in the CDR3. Per germline, CDR1 SGHTA and CDR2 FQGTGA. The CDR3 bases are TGTGCCAGCAGCCCGCGGGGCGACTATGGCTACACCTTC. Translating it yields CASSPRGDYGYTF.

This chain links TRBV9 with TRBJ1-4, with 12 bases aligning to TRBD1. Unmatched junction bases numbered 3, after V lost 2 bases and J lost 1 base. CDR3 size: 17 residues. Germline values: CDR1 SGDLS, CDR2 YYNGEE. CDR3 protein: CASSVGTGGGTNEKLFF. The CDR3 nucleotides read TGTGCCAGCAGCGTCGGGACAGGGGGCGGAACTAATGAAAAACTGTTTTTT. Drawing the rest from reference TRBV9 and TRBJ1-4, the complete variable domain is DSGVTQTPKHLITATGQRVTLRCSPRSGDLSVYWYQQSLDQGLQFLIQYYNGEERAKGNILERFSAQQFPDLHSELNLSSLELGDSALYFCASSVGTGGGTNEKLFFGSGTQLSVL.

This clone was picked up a small number of times. The V call is TRBV19, the J call TRBJ2-4, with TRBD2 as a possible D gene (5 bases). Between the trimmed V and J ends, which lost 5 bases and 0 bases, there was a span of 11 bases. This CDR3 is 15 amino acids long. Germline V gives CDR1 LNHDA, CDR2 SQIVND (reference sequence). CDR3 amino acids: CASSDRGSAKNIQYF. Written as DNA, the CDR3 is TGTGCCAGTAGTGACCGGGGTTCAGCCAAAAACATTCAGTACTTC. Filled out from reference TRBV19 and TRBJ2-4, the complete variable domain reads DGGITQSPKYLFRKEGQNVTLSCEQNLNHDAMYWYRQDPGQGLRLIYYSQIVNDFQKGDIAEGYSVSREKKESFPLTVTSAQKNPTAFYLCASSDRGSAKNIQYFGAGTRLSVL.

This clone was observed once. The rearrangement uses TRBV6-5 and TRBJ1-2, with 8 bases aligning to TRBD1. The junction had 7 bases not matched to a gene; V was cut back by 6 bases and J by 4 bases. The CDR3 contains 14 residues. Per germline, CDR1 MNHEY and CDR2 SVGAGI. CDR3 protein: CASSRDRSTYGYTF. The DNA of the CDR3 is TGTGCCAGCAGCCGGGACAGGTCCACCTATGGCTACACCTTC.

CDR3 bases: TGTGCCAGCAGCTTGGTGGGCGCCTACGAGCAGTACTTC. Residues: CASSLVGAYEQYF. J is TRBJ2-7 and V is TRBV7-8; no reliable D call. This CDR3 comprises 13 residues. CDR1 and CDR2 (germline): SGHVS, FQNEAQ. Trimming left V 3 bases short and J 2 bases short, with 8 bases between.

V and J are TRBV6-5 and TRBJ1-1; D is ambiguous. The CDR3 runs 12 residues. V gave up 6 bases and J gave up 3 bases, with 8 bases separating them. CDR1 is MNHEY, CDR2 SVGAGI, per germline. CDR3 in DNA: TGTGCCAGCAGGGTTTTGGACACTGAAGCTTTCTTT. Translation gives CASRVLDTEAFF.

The V and J genes are TRBV14 and TRBJ2-7; weak D call: TRBD1 (5 bases). Germline assignment: CDR1 SGHDN and CDR2 FVKESK. The V end lost 0 bases, the J end lost 4 bases, and 13 bases lay between the germline ends. This CDR3 has 15 residues. CDR3 bases: TGTGCCAGCAGCCAAGATCTCAGGGTGGGGTACGAGCAGTACTTC. It yields the protein CASSQDLRVGYEQYF. Complete variable domain (other parts from reference TRBV14 and TRBJ2-7): EAGVTQFPSHSVIEKGQTVTLRCDPISGHDNLYWYRRVMGKEIKFLLHFVKESKQDESGMPNNRFLAERTGGTYSTLKVQPAELEDSGVYFCASSQDLRVGYEQYFGPGTRLTVT.

The chain combines TRBV7-2 with TRBJ2-3; 7 nucleotides agree with TRBD2. The junction had 5 bases not matched to a gene; V was cut back by 3 bases and J by 2 bases. The CDR3 extends over 15 amino acids. From germline, CDR1 is SGHTA and CDR2 FQGNSA. The CDR3 DNA is TGTGCCAGCAGCTTCTCAGGGAGGGTCACAGATACGCAGTATTTT. It yields the protein CASSFSGRVTDTQYF.

This clone was seen a single time. The chain couples TRBV19 to TRBJ1-6; a weak D match, TRBD1 (6 bases). Germline V CDR1 and CDR2: LNHDA, SQIVND (reference sequence). V was trimmed by 4 bases and J by 7 bases, leaving 8 bases between them. The CDR3 runs 13 residues. CDR3 amino acids: CASSTGTNSPLHF. The CDR3 region has the DNA TGTGCCAGTAGTACAGGGACAAATTCACCCCTCCACTTT.

This clone was seen more than once but under ten times. The rearrangement joins TRBV14 to TRBJ2-1, with TRBD1 as a possible D gene (5 bases). Germline loops: CDR1 SGHDN, CDR2 FVKESK. Trimming took 1 base from V and 7 from J, leaving 11 bases between them. The CDR3 totals 14 residues. The CDR3 reads CASSQAAAGNEQFF. The CDR3 nucleotides read TGTGCCAGCAGCCAAGCCGCAGCAGGGAATGAGCAGTTCTTC.

The rearrangement links TRBV9 to TRBJ2-7; D might be TRBD1 (6 bases). CDR1 SGDLS and CDR2 YYNGEE come from the germline V gene. CDR3 length equals 14 residues. V lost 3 bases and J 0 bases, leaving 10 bases between the germline ends. In DNA, the CDR3 is TGTGCCAGCAGCGAACACAGGGTCTCCTACGAGCAGTACTTC. This translates into CASSEHRVSYEQYF. Full variable domain (missing parts from reference TRBV9 and TRBJ2-7): DSGVTQTPKHLITATGQRVTLRCSPRSGDLSVYWYQQSLDQGLQFLIQYYNGEERAKGNILERFSAQQFPDLHSELNLSSLELGDSALYFCASSEHRVSYEQYFGPGTRLTVT.

The chain combines TRBV5-6 with TRBJ2-3; D may be TRBD2 (6 bases). V lost 4 bases, J lost 3 bases, and 15 bases lay in between. Germline CDR1 is SGHDT and CDR2 is YYEEEE. The CDR3 consists of 15 residues. The CDR3 bases are TGTGCCAGCAGCCTGGACGGGGGTGGGACAGATACGCAGTATTTT. This gives the protein CASSLDGGGTDTQYF.

This clone was observed a few times. The rearrangement links TRBV14 to TRBJ2-1; no clear D. The CDR3 contains 13 residues. V was shortened by 4 bases and J by 4 bases, with 8 bases between the two germline ends. Germline V gives CDR1 SGHDN, CDR2 FVKESK. The CDR3 DNA reads as TGTGCCAGCAGCCCAACAGCGTACAATGAGCAGTTCTTC. This translates into CASSPTAYNEQFF.

The table lists this clone with a count of one. J is TRBJ1-3 and V is TRBV2, with D possibly being TRBD1 (6 bases). V was cut by 7 bases and J by 3 bases, with 19 bases left in between. The CDR3 sequence is 16 residues long. CDR1 and CDR2 (germline): SNHLY, FYNNEI. The CDR3 nucleotides read TGTGCCAGCACCCGAGGGGCGGGGGCGCGTGGAAACACCATATATTTT. The encoded protein is CASTRGAGARGNTIYF.

This clone showed up just a few times. The chain uses TRBV7-2 and TRBJ1-1; D gene ambiguous. Trimming took off 1 base at V and 4 bases at J, with 7 bases between the two ends. The V gene's germline CDR1 is SGHTA and CDR2 FQGNSA. This CDR3 has 13 residues. The CDR3, as DNA: TGTGCCAGCAGCTTAGGGGGTTTCACTGAAGCTTTCTTT. Residues: CASSLGGFTEAFF.

This chain links TRBV7-3 with TRBJ1-5; maybe TRBD1 (6 bases). Germline V gene lookup returns CDR1 SGHTA and CDR2 FQGTGA. The CDR3 has 13 residues. Trimming took off 5 bases at V and 4 bases at J, with 9 bases between the two ends. For the CDR3, the DNA is TGTGCCAGCAGCGTCAGGGGAAATCAGCCCCAGCATTTT. Amino acid sequence: CASSVRGNQPQHF.

The rearrangement joins TRBV6-5 to TRBJ2-1; D is uncertain. This CDR3 has 11 amino acids. Germline V lookup: CDR1 MNHEY, CDR2 SVGAGI. Trimming took 10 bases from V and 7 from J, leaving 11 bases between them. For the CDR3, the DNA is TGTGCCACCAAGAGGTGGAATGAGCAGTTCTTC. Its protein product is CATKRWNEQFF.

The chain is built from TRBV4-3 and TRBJ2-2; D gene unclear. The CDR3 covers 13 residues. Trimming removed 0 bases from V and 5 bases from J, with 4 bases in between. The germline gives CDR1 LGHNA, CDR2 YSLEER. CDR3 residues: CASSQDNTGELFF. CDR3 sequence (DNA): TGCGCCAGCAGCCAAGACAATACCGGGGAGCTGTTTTTT.